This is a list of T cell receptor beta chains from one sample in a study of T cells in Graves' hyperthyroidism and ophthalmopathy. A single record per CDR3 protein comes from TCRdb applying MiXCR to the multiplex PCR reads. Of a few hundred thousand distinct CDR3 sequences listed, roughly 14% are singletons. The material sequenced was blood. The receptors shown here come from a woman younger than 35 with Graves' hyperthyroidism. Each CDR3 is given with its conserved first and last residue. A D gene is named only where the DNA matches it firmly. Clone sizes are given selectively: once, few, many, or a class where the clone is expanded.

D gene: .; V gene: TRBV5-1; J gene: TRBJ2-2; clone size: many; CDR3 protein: CASSLFAGTNTGELFF; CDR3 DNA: TGCGCCAGCAGCTTGTTTGCGGGAACGAACACCGGGGAGCTGTTTTTT
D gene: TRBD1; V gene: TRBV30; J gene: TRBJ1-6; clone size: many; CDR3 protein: CAWSTGQGNSPLHF; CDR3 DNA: TGTGCCTGGAGTACCGGACAGGGAAATTCACCCCTCCACTTT
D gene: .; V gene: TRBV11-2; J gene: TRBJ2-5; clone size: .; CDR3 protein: CASSLGSPETQYF; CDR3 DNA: TGTGCCAGCAGCTTAGGTAGCCCGGAGACCCAGTACTTC
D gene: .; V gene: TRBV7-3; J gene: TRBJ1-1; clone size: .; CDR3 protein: CASSLNGFEAFF; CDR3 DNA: TGTGCCAGCAGCTTAAACGGCTTTGAAGCTTTCTTT
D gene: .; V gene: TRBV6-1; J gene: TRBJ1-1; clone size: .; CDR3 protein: CASSDNRMNTEAFF; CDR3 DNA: TGTGCCAGCAGTGATAACAGGATGAACACTGAAGCTTTCTTT
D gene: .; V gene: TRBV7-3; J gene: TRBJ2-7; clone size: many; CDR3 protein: CASSIGRPPLEQYF; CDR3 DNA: TGTGCCAGCAGCATCGGGAGACCACCCCTCGAGCAGTACTTC
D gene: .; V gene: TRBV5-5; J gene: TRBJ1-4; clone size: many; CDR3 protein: CASSQFGAEEKLFF; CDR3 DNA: TGTGCCAGCAGCCAGTTTGGGGCGGAAGAAAAACTGTTTTTT
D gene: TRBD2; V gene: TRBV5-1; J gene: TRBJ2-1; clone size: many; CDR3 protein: CASSRSGSDEQFF; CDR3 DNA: TGCGCCAGCAGCCGAAGCGGGAGCGATGAGCAGTTCTTC
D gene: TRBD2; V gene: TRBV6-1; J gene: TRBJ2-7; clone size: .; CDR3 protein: CASSAGTSSTYEQYF; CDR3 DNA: TGTGCCAGCAGCGCCGGGACTAGCTCGACCTACGAGCAGTACTTC
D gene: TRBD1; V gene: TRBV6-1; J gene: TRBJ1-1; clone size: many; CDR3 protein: CASSEERQGETEAFF; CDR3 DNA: TGTGCCAGCAGTGAAGAGCGGCAGGGGGAAACTGAAGCTTTCTTT
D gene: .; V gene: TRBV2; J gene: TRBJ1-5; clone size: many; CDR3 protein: CASSETGEQTIEPQHF; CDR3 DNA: TGTGCCAGCAGTGAGACGGGGGAGCAGACAATCGAGCCCCAGCATTTT
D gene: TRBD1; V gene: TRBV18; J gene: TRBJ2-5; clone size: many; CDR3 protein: CASSPGVNRGETQYF; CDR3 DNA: TGTGCCAGCTCACCAGGCGTAAACAGGGGAGAGACCCAGTACTTC
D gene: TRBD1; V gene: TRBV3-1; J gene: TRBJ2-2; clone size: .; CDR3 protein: CASSHWDRGHYPGELFF; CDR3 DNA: TGTGCCAGCAGCCATTGGGACAGGGGCCATTACCCCGGGGAGCTGTTTTTT
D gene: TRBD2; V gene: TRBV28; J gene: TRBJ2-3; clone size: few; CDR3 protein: CASSLWGTSGTDTQYF; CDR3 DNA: TGTGCCAGCAGTTTATGGGGGACTAGCGGCACAGATACGCAGTATTTT
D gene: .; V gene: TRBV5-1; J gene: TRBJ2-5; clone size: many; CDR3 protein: CASSGRTNGRETQYF; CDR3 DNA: TGCGCCAGCAGCGGTAGGACAAACGGACGGGAGACCCAGTACTTC
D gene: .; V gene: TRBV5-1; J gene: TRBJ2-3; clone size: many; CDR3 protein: CASSPLASASTDTQYF; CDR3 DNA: TGCGCCAGCAGCCCCCTGGCCTCCGCTAGCACAGATACGCAGTATTTT
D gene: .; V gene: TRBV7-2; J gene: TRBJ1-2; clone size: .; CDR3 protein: CASSLNVEDGYTF; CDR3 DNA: TGTGCCAGCAGCTTAAATGTGGAGGACGGCTACACCTTC
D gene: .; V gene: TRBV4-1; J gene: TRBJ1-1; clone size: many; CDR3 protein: CASSQDRMGNTEAFF; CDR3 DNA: TGCGCCAGCAGCCAAGATCGGATGGGGAACACTGAAGCTTTCTTT
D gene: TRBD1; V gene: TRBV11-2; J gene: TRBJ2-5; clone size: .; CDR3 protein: CAGSFAPGQGATQYF; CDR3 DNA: TGTGCCGGCAGCTTCGCCCCGGGACAGGGGGCCACCCAGTACTTC
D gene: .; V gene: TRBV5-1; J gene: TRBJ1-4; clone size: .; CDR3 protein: CASSRTLRSEKLFF; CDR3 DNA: TGCGCCAGCAGCAGGACGTTAAGAAGTGAAAAACTGTTTTTT
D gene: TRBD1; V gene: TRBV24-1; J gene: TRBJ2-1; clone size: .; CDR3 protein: CATSDYRGNEQFF; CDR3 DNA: TGTGCCACCAGTGATTACAGGGGGAATGAGCAGTTCTTC
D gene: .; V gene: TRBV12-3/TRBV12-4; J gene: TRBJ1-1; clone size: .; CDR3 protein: CASSLFGRGEAFF; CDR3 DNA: TGTGCCAGCAGTTTATTCGGTAGGGGTGAAGCTTTCTTT
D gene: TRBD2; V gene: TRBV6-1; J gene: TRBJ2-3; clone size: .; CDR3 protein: CASTLTHLAGGRDPQYF; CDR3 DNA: TGTGCCAGCACATTAACCCACCTAGCGGGAGGGCGGGACCCGCAGTATTTT
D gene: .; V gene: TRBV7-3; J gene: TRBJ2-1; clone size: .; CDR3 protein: CASSLNGGRDYEQFF; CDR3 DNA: TGTGCCAGCAGCTTAAATGGGGGGCGGGACTACGAGCAGTTCTTC
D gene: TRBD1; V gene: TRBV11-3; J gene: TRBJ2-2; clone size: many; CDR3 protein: CASSETGANTGELFF; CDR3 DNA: TGTGCCAGCAGCGAAACAGGGGCGAACACCGGGGAGCTGTTTTTT